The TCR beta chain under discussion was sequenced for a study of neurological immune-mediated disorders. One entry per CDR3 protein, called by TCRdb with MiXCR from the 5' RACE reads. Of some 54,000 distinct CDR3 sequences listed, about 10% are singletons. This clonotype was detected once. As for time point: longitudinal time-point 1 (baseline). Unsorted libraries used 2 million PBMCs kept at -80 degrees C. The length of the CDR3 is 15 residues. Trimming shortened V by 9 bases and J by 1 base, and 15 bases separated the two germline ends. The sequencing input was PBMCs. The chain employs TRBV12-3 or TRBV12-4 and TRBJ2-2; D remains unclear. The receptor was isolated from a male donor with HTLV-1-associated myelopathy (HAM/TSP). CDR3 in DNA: TGTGCCAGTAAGAGGACGGGTTGGAACACCGGGGAGCTGTTTTTT. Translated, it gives CASKRTGWNTGELFF.